Listed here is a single TCR beta chain. Its antigen specificity is not known. Base qualities are not provided; no much larger clone lies one nucleotide away. The immunoSEQ Assay, a bias-controlled multiplex PCR, was used to amplify TCRbeta CDR3 regions from genomic DNA. The authors' analysis ran thus. The number of nucleated cells in each sample was estimated by amplification of reference gene primers within the assay. Sequence reads were collapsed and filtered to measure the absolute abundance of every unique TCRbeta CDR3 rearrangement. For each sample, productive Simpson clonality was calculated as the square root of Simpson's diversity index over productive rearrangements. Not all clones reach the TCRdb copy of this immuneACCESS table, which keeps in-frame sequences only. Checked studies attribute under half of the gap to unresolved V genes and leave the rest unexplained. V, J and clone size are those of that table, while D and trimming were read from the DNA. This sample lists around 700,000 clones; 85% to 90% were detected once. The ten largest clones add up to roughly 0.26% of the sample.

The data were taken from a study of blood T cell repertoires in COVID-19 (dated by TCRdb to 2020 to 2022). Regarding the study in general: Samples from collaborators originated in the United States, Italy and Spain and spanned both the acute and convalescent phases of COVID-19. The material from the prospective study consisted of cDNA or gDNA derived from T cells, B-cell-depleted T cells, or PBMCs. Subjects who had been exposed to COVID-19, were actively infected with it, or had recovered from it provided the deeply sampled blood TCRbeta repertoires that made up the dataset. The repertoires were made available in a free public database intended to serve as a resource for research on the immune response to SARS-CoV-2. The samples were drawn from two sources: the first 160 participants of the ongoing ImmuneRACE study, and 1,200 or so subjects contributed by 6 global collaborators. Nearly every sample came with metadata listing a de-identified subject ID, COVID-19 status, age in years and sex. Where available, HLA class I and class II types were obtained from metadata supplied by the sample provider rather than from assay-based typing.

Study-level results and caveats: Clinical and demographic metadata were provided uncurated, with the amount varying by source and participant.

The CDR3 starts with the cysteine, ends with the phenylalanine, and has 13 residues. Solely the CDR3 DNA is kept, with 39 bases framed from the first base. V is reduced by 3 bases and J by 4 bases, leaving a spacing of 7 bases between them. CDR1 and CDR2, per the germline V gene (reference sequence), are LNHDA and SQIVND. Collaborating institutions collected whole blood in K2EDTA tubes following their own protocols. Collaborator samples were shipped for TCRbeta analysis as frozen whole blood, isolated PBMCs, or DNA extracted from either sample type. The specimen sequenced was peripheral blood. Recombination linked TRBV19 to TRBJ1-3; no D gene can be assigned with confidence. The receptor's source is a woman aged 18-29 years with acute or convalescent COVID-19. The CDR3: CASSMERGNTIYF. The base sequence is TGTGCCAGTAGTATGGAGCGGGGAAACACCATATATTTT. With the portions outside the CDR3 filled from the reference TRBV19 and TRBJ1-3 genes, the complete variable region becomes DGGITQSPKYLFRKEGQNVTLSCEQNLNHDAMYWYRQDPGQGLRLIYYSQIVNDFQKGDIAEGYSVSREKKESFPLTVTSAQKNPTAFYLCASSMERGNTIYFGEGSWLTVV.